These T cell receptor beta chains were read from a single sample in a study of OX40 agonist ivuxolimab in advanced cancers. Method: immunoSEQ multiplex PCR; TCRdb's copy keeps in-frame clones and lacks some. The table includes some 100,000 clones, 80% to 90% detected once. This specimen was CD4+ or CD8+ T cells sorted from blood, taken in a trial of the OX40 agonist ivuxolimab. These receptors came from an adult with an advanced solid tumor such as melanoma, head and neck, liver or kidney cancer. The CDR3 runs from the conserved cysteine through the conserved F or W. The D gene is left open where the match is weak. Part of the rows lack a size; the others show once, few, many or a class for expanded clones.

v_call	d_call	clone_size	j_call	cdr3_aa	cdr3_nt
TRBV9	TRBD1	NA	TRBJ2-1	CASSPQGTGAYNEQFF	TGTGCCAGCAGCCCCCAAGGGACAGGGGCCTACAATGAGCAGTTCTTC
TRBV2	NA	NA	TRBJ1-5	CASTLTPYQPQHF	TGTGCCAGCACCTTGACACCCTATCAGCCCCAGCATTTT
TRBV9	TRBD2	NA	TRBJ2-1	CASSVGVAGSAGNEQFF	TGTGCCAGCAGCGTAGGGGTAGCGGGGAGTGCTGGAAATGAGCAGTTCTTC
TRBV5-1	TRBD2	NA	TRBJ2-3	CASSLVSSGGTDTQYF	TGCGCCAGCAGCTTGGTGTCGAGCGGGGGGACAGATACGCAGTATTTT
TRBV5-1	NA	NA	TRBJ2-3	CASSLAADGTDTQYF	TGCGCCAGCAGCTTGGCCGCAGACGGCACAGATACGCAGTATTTT
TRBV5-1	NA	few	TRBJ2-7	CASSLGQGDYEQYF	TGCGCCAGCAGCTTGGGGCAGGGCGACTACGAGCAGTACTTC
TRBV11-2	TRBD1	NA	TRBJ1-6	CASSLRQGASPLHF	TGTGCCAGCAGCCTACGACAGGGGGCATCACCCCTCCACTTT
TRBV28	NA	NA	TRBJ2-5	CASSLIGNGETQYF	TGTGCCAGCAGTCTTATAGGGAACGGAGAGACCCAGTACTTC
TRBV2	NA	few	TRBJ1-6	CASRGTSFFGPLHF	TGTGCCAGCAGGGGGACAAGCTTTTTTGGTCCCCTCCACTTT
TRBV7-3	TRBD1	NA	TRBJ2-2	CASRDRESTGELFF	TGTGCCAGCCGGGACAGGGAGAGCACCGGGGAGCTGTTTTTT
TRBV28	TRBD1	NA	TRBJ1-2	CASRPPATGVDYGYTF	TGTGCCAGCAGGCCCCCGGCGACAGGGGTTGACTATGGCTACACCTTC
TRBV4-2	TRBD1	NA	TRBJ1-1	CASSQDAGGANPKEAFF	TGTGCCAGCAGCCAAGACGCAGGGGGCGCGAACCCAAAAGAAGCTTTCTTT